What follows describes a single T cell receptor (beta chain). What it binds is unknown. On average around 95,000 T cells per donor were immunosequenced. This entry is derived from a study of T cells in tuberculosis. Study-level results: Selection depended on which cryopreserved specimens were available. Smaller distances to GMM-specific TCRs suggested their expansion in active tuberculosis. The TCR-beta difference was not significant; alpha differences partly reflected length.

The repertoire was sequenced with immunoSEQ multiplex PCR; TCRdb's copy has only in-frame clones and lacks some. The sample shows around 39,000 clones, roughly 92% of them seen only once. The receptor's source is a donor aged 10 to 29 with latent tuberculosis or without tuberculosis infection. The sequencing sample was made of PBMCs.

CDR3: CASRKSGTGDFYGYTF. The CDR3 DNA sequence: TGTGCCAGCAGGAAATCGGGGACAGGGGATTTCTATGGCTACACCTTC. The chain links TRBV5-5 to TRBJ1-2; TRBD1 agrees at 10 bases. This CDR3 is 16 amino acids long. Per germline, CDR1 SGHKS and CDR2 YYEKEE (reference sequence). Trimming at V came to 5 bases and at J to 4 bases, leaving 11 bases not matched to a gene.